Below, 2 T cell receptor beta chains from the same sample are listed, as sequenced in a study of monozygotic twins with cystic fibrosis. TCRdb's copy holds only in-frame clones and misses some; the assay was immunoSEQ multiplex PCR. This repertoire shows 30,000 to 40,000 clones, approximately 67% found once; its top ten account for 0.75% to 0.85%. Material for sequencing was blood. The receptors stem from a girl aged 10-17 years with cystic fibrosis.

This rearrangement joins TRBV4-3 to TRBJ1-4; the D is unclear. V was clipped by 4 bases and J by 0 bases, with 15 bases between them. In germline, CDR1 is LGHNA, CDR2 YSLEER. The CDR3 is 17 residues long. The CDR3: CASSPHPMGSTNEKLFF. The CDR3 DNA is TGCGCCAGCAGCCCCCACCCCATGGGATCAACTAATGAAAAACTGTTTTTT.

This clone was detected once. The chain combines TRBV7-8 with TRBJ1-3; D remains unclear. The CDR3 is made up of 12 amino acids. Trimming removed 5 bases at V and 6 bases at J, with 8 bases between. Germline values: CDR1 SGHVS, CDR2 FQNEAQ. This CDR3 is CASSPPENTIYF. The CDR3 bases are TGTGCCAGCAGCCCTCCGGAAAACACCATATATTTT. The full variable domain, with the rest looked up from reference TRBV7-8 and TRBJ1-3, is GAGVSQSPRYKVAKRGQDVALRCDPISGHVSLFWYQQALGQGPEFLTYFQNEAQLDKSGLPSDRFFAERPEGSVSTLKIQRTQQEDSAVYLCASSPPENTIYFGEGSWLTVV.